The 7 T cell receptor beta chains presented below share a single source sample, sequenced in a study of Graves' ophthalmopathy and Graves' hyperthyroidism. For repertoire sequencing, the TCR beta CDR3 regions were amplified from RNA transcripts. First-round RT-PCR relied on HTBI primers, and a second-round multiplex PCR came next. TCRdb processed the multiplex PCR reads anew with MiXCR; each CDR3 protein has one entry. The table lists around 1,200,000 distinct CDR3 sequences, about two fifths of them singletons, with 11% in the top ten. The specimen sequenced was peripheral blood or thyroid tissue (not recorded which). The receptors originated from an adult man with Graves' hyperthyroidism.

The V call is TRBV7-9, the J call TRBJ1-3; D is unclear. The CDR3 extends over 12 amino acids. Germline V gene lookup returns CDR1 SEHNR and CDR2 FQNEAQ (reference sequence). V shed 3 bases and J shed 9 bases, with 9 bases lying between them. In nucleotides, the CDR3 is TGTGCCAGCAGCTTCTCGGGTCCCACCATATATTTT. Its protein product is CASSFSGPTIYF.

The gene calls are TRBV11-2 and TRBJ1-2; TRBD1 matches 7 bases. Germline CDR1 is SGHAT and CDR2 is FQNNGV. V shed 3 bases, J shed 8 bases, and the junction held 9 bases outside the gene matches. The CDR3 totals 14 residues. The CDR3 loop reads CASSFTDRVAGYTF. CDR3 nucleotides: TGTGCCAGCAGCTTTACCGACAGGGTGGCCGGCTACACCTTC.

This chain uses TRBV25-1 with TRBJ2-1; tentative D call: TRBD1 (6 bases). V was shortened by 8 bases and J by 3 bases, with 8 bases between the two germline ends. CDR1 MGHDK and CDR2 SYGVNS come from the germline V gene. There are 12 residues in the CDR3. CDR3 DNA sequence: TGTGCCAGCGGACAGTTCTACAATGAGCAGTTCTTC. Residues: CASGQFYNEQFF. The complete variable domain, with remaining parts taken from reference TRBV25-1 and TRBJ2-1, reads EADIYQTPRYLVIGTGKKITLECSQTMGHDKMYWYQQDPGMELHLIHYSYGVNSTEKGDLSSESTVSRIRTEHFPLTLESARPSHTSQYLCASGQFYNEQFFGPGTRLTVL.

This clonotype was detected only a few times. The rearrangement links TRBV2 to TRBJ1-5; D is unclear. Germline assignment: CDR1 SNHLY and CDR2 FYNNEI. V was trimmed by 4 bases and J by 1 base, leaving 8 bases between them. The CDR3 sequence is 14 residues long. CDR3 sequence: CASSARWSNQPQHF. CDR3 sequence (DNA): TGTGCCAGCAGTGCCAGGTGGAGCAATCAGCCCCAGCATTTT.

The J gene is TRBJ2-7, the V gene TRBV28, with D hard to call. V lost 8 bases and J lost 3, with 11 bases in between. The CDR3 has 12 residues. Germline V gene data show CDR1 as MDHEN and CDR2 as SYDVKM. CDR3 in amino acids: CASAKSFYEQYF. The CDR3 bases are TGTGCCAGCGCCAAGAGTTTCTACGAGCAGTACTTC.

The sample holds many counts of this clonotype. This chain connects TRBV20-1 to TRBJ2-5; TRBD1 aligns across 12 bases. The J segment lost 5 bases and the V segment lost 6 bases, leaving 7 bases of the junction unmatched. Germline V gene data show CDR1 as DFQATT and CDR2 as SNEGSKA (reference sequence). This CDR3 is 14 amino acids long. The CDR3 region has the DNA TGCAGTGCGAGACCAGGGACAGGGGGCGAGACCCAGTACTTC. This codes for CSARPGTGGETQYF.

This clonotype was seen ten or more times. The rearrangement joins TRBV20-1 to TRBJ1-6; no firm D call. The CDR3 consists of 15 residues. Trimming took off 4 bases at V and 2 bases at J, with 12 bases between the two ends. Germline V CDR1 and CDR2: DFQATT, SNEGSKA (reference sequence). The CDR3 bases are TGCAGTGCTACTGAGTCGGAACCCTATAATTCACCCCTCCACTTT. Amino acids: CSATESEPYNSPLHF.